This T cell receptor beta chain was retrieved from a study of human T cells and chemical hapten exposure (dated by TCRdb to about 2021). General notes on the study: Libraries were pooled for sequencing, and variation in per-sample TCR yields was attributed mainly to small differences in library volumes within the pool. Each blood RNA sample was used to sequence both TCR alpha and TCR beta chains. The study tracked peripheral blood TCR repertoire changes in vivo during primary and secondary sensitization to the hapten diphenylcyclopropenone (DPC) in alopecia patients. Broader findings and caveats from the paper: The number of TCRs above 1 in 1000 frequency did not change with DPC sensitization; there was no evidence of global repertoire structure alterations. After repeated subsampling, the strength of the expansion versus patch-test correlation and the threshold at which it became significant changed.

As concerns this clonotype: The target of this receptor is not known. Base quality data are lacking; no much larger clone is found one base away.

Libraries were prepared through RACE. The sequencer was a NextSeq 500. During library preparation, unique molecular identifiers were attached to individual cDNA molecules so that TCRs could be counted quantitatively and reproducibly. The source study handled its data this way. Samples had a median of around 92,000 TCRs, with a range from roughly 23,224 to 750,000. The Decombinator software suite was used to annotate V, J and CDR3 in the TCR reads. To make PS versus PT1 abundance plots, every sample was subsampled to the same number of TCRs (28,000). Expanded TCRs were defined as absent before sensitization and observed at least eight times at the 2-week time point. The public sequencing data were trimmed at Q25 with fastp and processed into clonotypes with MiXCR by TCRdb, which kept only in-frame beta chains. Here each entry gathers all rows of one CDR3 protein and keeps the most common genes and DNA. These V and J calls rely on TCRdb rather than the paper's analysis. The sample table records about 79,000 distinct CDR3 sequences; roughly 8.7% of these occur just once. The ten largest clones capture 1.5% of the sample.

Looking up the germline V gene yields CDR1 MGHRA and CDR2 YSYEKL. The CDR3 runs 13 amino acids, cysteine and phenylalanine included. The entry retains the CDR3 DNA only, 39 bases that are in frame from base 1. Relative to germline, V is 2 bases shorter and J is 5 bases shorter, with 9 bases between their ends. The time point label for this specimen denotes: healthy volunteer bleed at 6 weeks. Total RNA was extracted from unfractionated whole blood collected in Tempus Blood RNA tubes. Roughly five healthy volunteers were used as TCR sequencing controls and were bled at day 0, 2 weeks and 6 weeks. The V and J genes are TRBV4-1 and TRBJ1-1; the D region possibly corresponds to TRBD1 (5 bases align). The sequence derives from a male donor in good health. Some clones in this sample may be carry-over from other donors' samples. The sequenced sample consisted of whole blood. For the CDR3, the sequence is CASSQRGETEAFF. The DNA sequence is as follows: TGCGCCAGCAGCCAACGAGGGGAAACTGAAGCTTTCTTT.